Each of the 15 T cell receptor beta chains below was sequenced from the same sample in a study of neurological immune-mediated disorders (dated by TCRdb to the late 2010s). Libraries were built with 5' RACE. Sequencer: Illumina HiSeq 2500. Starting from the raw public reads, TCRdb applied fastp trimming at Q25, assembled clones with MiXCR and retained in-frame beta chains. Each entry is one CDR3 protein sequence, shown with its most common DNA and genes. This sample comprises tens of thousands of distinct CDR3 sequences, 3% to 4% of them detected only once. Roughly 3.7% of the sample is held by the ten biggest clonotypes. Sequencing input: PBMCs. These TCRs come from a man aged 40-50 years with multiple sclerosis.

This clonotype was observed at least ten times. The chain joins TRBV5-1 to TRBJ1-1, with 8 bases aligning to TRBD1. This CDR3 has 15 residues. J was trimmed by 6 bases and V by 4 bases; bases with no gene match: 11. Germline assignment: CDR1 SGHRS and CDR2 YFSETQ. The CDR3 reads CASSALRTGRAEAFF. The CDR3 nucleotides are TGCGCCAGCAGCGCTCTAAGGACAGGGCGGGCTGAAGCTTTCTTT.

This clonotype was recorded at least ten times. This chain uses TRBV7-8 with TRBJ1-1; D gene unclear. This CDR3 contains 15 residues. Germline V CDR1 and CDR2: SGHVS, FQNEAQ. V lost 5 bases to trimming and J lost 0 bases, with 13 bases between them. The CDR3 DNA sequence: TGTGCCAGCAGCCTAAGGGTACAGATGAACACTGAAGCTTTCTTT. It codes for CASSLRVQMNTEAFF.

This clonotype was found many times. V and J are TRBV6-5 and TRBJ1-2; D might be TRBD1 (5 bases). The CDR3 spans 14 residues. CDR1 and CDR2 from the germline V gene are MNHEY and SVGAGI. V was shortened by 6 bases and J by 8 bases, with 19 bases between the two germline ends. In DNA form, the CDR3 reads TGTGCCAGCAGATCACTGTCCCGGGACTCAGGCTACACCTTC. Its protein is CASRSLSRDSGYTF.

In this sample, this clonotype turned up many times. V usage is TRBV5-1 and J usage is TRBJ1-1; 7 positions match TRBD1. The CDR3 is made up of 15 amino acids. Unmatched junction bases numbered 10, after V lost 5 bases and J lost 3 bases. CDR1 SGHRS and CDR2 YFSETQ come from the germline V gene. The CDR3 region has the DNA TGCGCCAGCAGAACAAACACAGGGGCTGACACTGAAGCTTTCTTT. As protein: CASRTNTGADTEAFF.

This clonotype was picked up many times. The chain recombines TRBV5-6 with TRBJ2-2, with 7 bases fitting TRBD1. Germline V gives CDR1 SGHDT, CDR2 YYEEEE. The CDR3 loop spans 16 amino acids. The J segment lost 1 base and the V segment lost 2 bases, leaving 5 bases of the junction unmatched. The CDR3 loop is CASSFRRGRNTGELFF. For the CDR3, the DNA is TGTGCCAGCAGCTTTAGAAGGGGGCGGAACACCGGGGAGCTGTTTTTT. Full variable domain (remainder filled in from reference TRBV5-6 and TRBJ2-2): DAGVTQSPTHLIKTRGQQVTLRCSPKSGHDTVSWYQQALGQGPQFIFQYYEEEERQRGNFPDRFSGHQFPNYSSELNVNALLLGDSALYLCASSFRRGRNTGELFFGEGSRLTVL.

This clonotype was recorded at least ten times. This chain joins TRBV7-2 and TRBJ2-3; 11 bases align to TRBD2. There are 16 residues in the CDR3. Germline loops: CDR1 SGHTA, CDR2 FQGNSA. The V and J ends lost 5 bases and 6 bases, in that order; junction bases with no gene match: 10. The CDR3 loop reads CASSLIAGGLEDTQYF. The CDR3 bases are TGTGCCAGCAGCCTCATAGCGGGGGGGCTGGAGGATACGCAGTATTTT.

This clonotype was seen at least ten times. The rearrangement joins TRBV5-1 to TRBJ1-1, with D unclear. V gave up 5 bases and J gave up 0 bases, with 17 bases separating them. Germline lookup yields CDR1 SGHRS and CDR2 YFSETQ. The CDR3 runs to 16 residues. Here the CDR3 reads CASRPTDGSMNTEAFF. The CDR3 DNA reads as TGCGCCAGCAGGCCGACGGACGGGTCAATGAACACTGAAGCTTTCTTT. Full variable domain (rest looked up from reference TRBV5-1 and TRBJ1-1): KAGVTQTPRYLIKTRGQQVTLSCSPISGHRSVSWYQQTPGQGLQFLFEYFSETQRNKGNFPGRFSGRQFSNSRSEMNVSTLELGDSALYLCASRPTDGSMNTEAFFGQGTRLTVV.

This clonotype was counted many times. This chain joins TRBV29-1 and TRBJ2-2; maybe TRBD1 (6 bases). The CDR3 loop spans 13 amino acids. Germline CDR1 SQVTM, CDR2 ANQGSEA. V lost 5 bases and J 6 bases, leaving 13 bases between the germline ends. CDR3 sequence (DNA): TGCAGCGTTCTGGGGGCGCTGGCCGGGGAGCTGTTTTTT. Residues: CSVLGALAGELFF.

This clonotype appeared many times. This chain connects TRBV12-3 or TRBV12-4 to TRBJ2-3; D gene unclear. The CDR3 has 14 amino acids. Trimming took off 6 bases at V and 1 base at J, with 11 bases between the two ends. The CDR3 sequence: CASRPPLGTDTQYF. In DNA, the CDR3 is TGTGCCAGCAGGCCCCCCCTGGGCACAGATACGCAGTATTTT.

This clonotype has ten or more counts. CDR3 bases: TGTGCCAGCAGCGTAGCGACGGGACTAGCGGGACTGTACAATGAGCAGTTCTTC. Translating gives CASSVATGLAGLYNEQFF. V gene TRBV9 combines with J gene TRBJ2-1; 13 bases match TRBD2. The CDR3 sequence is 18 residues long. Germline V gives CDR1 SGDLS, CDR2 YYNGEE. The V and J ends lost 0 bases and 4 bases, in that order; junction bases with no gene match: 7. The variable domain in full, completed from reference TRBV9 and TRBJ2-1, reads DSGVTQTPKHLITATGQRVTLRCSPRSGDLSVYWYQQSLDQGLQFLIQYYNGEERAKGNILERFSAQQFPDLHSELNLSSLELGDSALYFCASSVATGLAGLYNEQFFGPGTRLTVL.

In this sample, this clonotype turned up many times. The chain uses TRBV6-6 and TRBJ1-5, with D maybe TRBD1 (5 bases). Trimming stripped 6 bases from V and 4 bases from J, with 7 bases between. This CDR3 is built from 12 residues. The germline CDR1 and CDR2 sequences are MNHNY and SVGAGI (reference sequence). CDR3 sequence: CASRTVNQPQHF. CDR3 sequence (DNA): TGTGCCAGCAGGACAGTTAATCAGCCCCAGCATTTT.

This clonotype was observed at least ten times. The chain employs TRBV6-5 and TRBJ1-1; D uncertain. Germline CDR1 and CDR2: MNHEY and SVGAGI. The CDR3 sequence is 11 residues long. Trimming took 0 bases from V and 4 from J, leaving 0 bases between them. The CDR3 region is CASSYSTEAFF. The CDR3 DNA reads as TGTGCCAGCAGTTACTCCACTGAAGCTTTCTTT.

This clonotype was observed at least ten times. This chain connects TRBV25-1 to TRBJ2-7, with 8 positions matching TRBD2. Germline CDR1 reads MGHDK; CDR2 reads SYGVNS. V trimming: 4 bases; J trimming: 0 bases; junction bases outside the gene matches: 8. The CDR3 runs to 16 residues. The CDR3 nucleotides are TGTGCCAGCAGTGCCCCGGGGGGGGTGAGCTCCTACGAGCAGTACTTC. It specifies CASSAPGGVSSYEQYF.

This clonotype was seen many times. In nucleotides, the CDR3 is TGTGCCAGCAGCCCGGACAGGGGGCCTGAAAAACTGTTTTTT. Its protein is CASSPDRGPEKLFF. This chain connects TRBV7-9 to TRBJ1-4; 11 bases are shared with TRBD1. V shed 5 bases and J 7 bases; nucleotides not matched to a gene: 3. In germline, CDR1 is SEHNR, CDR2 FQNEAQ (reference sequence). CDR3 length: 14 residues.

This clonotype was detected ten times or more. This sequence joins TRBV20-1 and TRBJ2-5, with 8 bases lining up with TRBD2. The CDR3 has 15 residues. Germline lookup yields CDR1 DFQATT and CDR2 SNEGSKA (reference sequence). V lost 3 bases and J lost 7; bases outside the gene matches: 13. The CDR3 loop is CSASPPGTRGATQYF. The CDR3 DNA follows: TGCAGTGCTAGTCCCCCCGGGACTAGAGGTGCGACCCAGTACTTC.